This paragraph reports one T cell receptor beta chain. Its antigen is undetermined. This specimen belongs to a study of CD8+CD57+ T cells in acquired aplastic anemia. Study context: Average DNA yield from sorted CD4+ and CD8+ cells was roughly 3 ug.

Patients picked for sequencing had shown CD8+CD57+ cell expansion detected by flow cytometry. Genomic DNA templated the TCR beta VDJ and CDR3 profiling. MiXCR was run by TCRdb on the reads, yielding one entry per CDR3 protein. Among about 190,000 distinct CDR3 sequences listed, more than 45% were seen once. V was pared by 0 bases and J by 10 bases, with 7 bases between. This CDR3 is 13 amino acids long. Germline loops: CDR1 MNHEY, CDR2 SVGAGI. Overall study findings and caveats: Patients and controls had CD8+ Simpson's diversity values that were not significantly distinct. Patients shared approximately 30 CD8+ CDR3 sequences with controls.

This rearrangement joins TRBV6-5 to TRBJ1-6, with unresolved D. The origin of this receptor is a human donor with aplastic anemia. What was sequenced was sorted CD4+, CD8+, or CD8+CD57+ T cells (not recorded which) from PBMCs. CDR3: CASSYSIYSPLHF. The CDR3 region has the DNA TGTGCCAGCAGTTACTCGATTTACTCACCCCTCCACTTT.